This T cell receptor beta chain is drawn from a study of blood T cell repertoires in COVID-19 (dated by TCRdb to 2020 to 2022). Study-level background: Samples from collaborators originated in the United States, Italy and Spain and spanned both the acute and convalescent phases of COVID-19. The material from the prospective study consisted of cDNA or gDNA derived from T cells, B-cell-depleted T cells, or PBMCs. The dataset comprised deeply sampled blood TCRbeta repertoires from subjects exposed to, actively infected with, or recovered from COVID-19. The repertoires were released in a freely available public database intended as a resource for research on the immune response to SARS-CoV-2. The samples were drawn from two sources: the first 160 participants of the ongoing ImmuneRACE study, and 1,000 to 1,500 subjects contributed by 6 global collaborators. Sample metadata almost always included a de-identified subject ID, COVID-19 status, age in years and sex. Where available, HLA class I and class II types were taken from metadata supplied by the sample provider and were not determined by assay-based typing.

Of note for this clone: Which antigen it targets is not known. No base quality information exists; no much larger clone differs at one position.

Study-wide findings and limitations: Clinical and demographic metadata were provided uncurated, with the amount varying by source and participant.

Participants in the prospective study were enrolled through a virtual design, were aged roughly 18 to 95 years, and lived in 24 United States geographic areas. In the prospective study, cohorts were assigned on the basis of participant-reported clinical history obtained from a screening survey and a study questionnaire. ImmuneRACE Cohort 3 recovered participants were defined by two consecutive negative NP/OP PCR tests, healthcare professional clearance, or symptom resolution. In the prospective study, whole blood, serum and a nasopharyngeal or oropharyngeal swab were collected from each participant by mobile phlebotomists. Over an approximately 2-month period, participants in the prospective study had the option of providing additional blood draws and questionnaires. Prospective study blood samples were shipped either frozen or at room temperature before DNA extraction. Deletion took 8 bases off V and 0 bases off J, with a span of 16 bases between the germline ends. CDR1 and CDR2 are drawn from the germline V gene (reference sequence): LNHNV, YYDKDF. The CDR3 measures 15 amino acids from cysteine to phenylalanine. Only the CDR3 DNA is retained, 45 bases long and in frame from the first base.

TCRbeta CDR3 regions were amplified from genomic DNA by means of the immunoSEQ Assay, a bias-controlled multiplex PCR. Under the source paper's analysis protocol: Within the assay, amplification of reference gene primers was used to estimate how many nucleated cells each sample contained. Sequence reads were collapsed and filtered to measure the absolute abundance of every unique TCRbeta CDR3 rearrangement. For each sample, productive Simpson clonality was calculated as the square root of Simpson's diversity index over productive rearrangements. In TCRdb, the immuneACCESS table is reduced to in-frame sequences with V and J assigned. These tables do not hold every clone; where another copy was compared, an unresolved V gene accounts for under half, and the others remain unexplained. V and J calls and clone size are those listed in that table; D and trimming were worked out from the DNA. This sample is represented by 150,000 to 250,000 clones; roughly four fifths of them were singletons. Jointly, the top ten make up about an eighth of the sample.

The chain employs TRBV15 and TRBJ1-2; 6 matching bases give a weak D call of TRBD1. The sample taken for sequencing was PBMCs or T cells enriched from blood (not recorded which). The clonotype originates from a man aged 35-49 years who had recovered from COVID-19. The nucleotide sequence reads TGTGCCACCCAAATACAGGGAGCAACTAACTATGGCTACACCTTC. It translates to CATQIQGATNYGYTF.